A single sample gave rise to the 24 T cell receptor beta chains below, sequenced in a study of CD8 T cells in ankylosing spondylitis. Via MiXCR, TCRdb re-called the 5' RACE reads, giving one row per CDR3 protein. This sample has approximately 35,000 distinct CDR3 sequences, with roughly 13% found just once. The specimen sequenced was synovial fluid, either unsorted or a sorted T cell fraction (not recorded which). The origin of the receptors is a male donor with ankylosing spondylitis.

This clonotype was detected once. The junction shows a germline mismatch at one end, possibly a read error. The genes are TRBV29-1 and TRBJ2-1, with D perhaps matching TRBD2 (6 bases). Germline V CDR1 and CDR2: SQVTM, ANQGSEA. CDR3 length: 12 amino acids. The CDR3 nucleotides read TGTAGAGGGGCACTAGTTAGCGGTGAGCAGTTCTTC. Encoded protein: CRGALVSGEQFF.

This clonotype was seen only a few times. The rearrangement links TRBV24-1 to TRBJ2-1; 7 bases fit TRBD2. The CDR3 runs to 22 residues. Germline CDR1 reads KGHDR; CDR2 reads SFDVKD. V lost 4 bases to trimming and J lost 0 bases; unmatched junction nucleotides: 23. The CDR3 sequence: CATSEPRRRAGAPRSSYNEQFF. As DNA, the CDR3 is TGTGCCACCAGTGAACCCAGAAGACGGGCGGGAGCGCCGAGAAGCTCCTACAATGAGCAGTTCTTC.

The J gene is TRBJ2-1, the V gene TRBV19; D unresolved. Trimming cost V 3 bases and J 5 bases, with 8 bases left between them. The CDR3 is 13 residues long. Germline assignment: CDR1 LNHDA and CDR2 SQIVND (reference sequence). The CDR3 loop is CASSMMLNNEQFF. The CDR3 coding sequence is TGTGCCAGTAGTATGATGCTGAACAATGAGCAGTTCTTC. Drawing the rest from reference TRBV19 and TRBJ2-1, the complete variable domain is DGGITQSPKYLFRKEGQNVTLSCEQNLNHDAMYWYRQDPGQGLRLIYYSQIVNDFQKGDIAEGYSVSREKKESFPLTVTSAQKNPTAFYLCASSMMLNNEQFFGPGTRLTVL.

This clonotype has a count of ten or more. V is TRBV28 and J is TRBJ1-4, with D perhaps matching TRBD1 (6 bases). The V gene lost 2 bases and the J gene lost 8 bases, with 15 bases spanning the gap. The CDR3 consists of 15 residues. In germline, CDR1 is MDHEN, CDR2 SYDVKM. DNA for the CDR3: TGTGCCAGCAGTTTACCTCAAACAGGGAGCGAAAAACTGTTTTTT. This codes for CASSLPQTGSEKLFF.

This clonotype was seen many times. V is TRBV28 and J is TRBJ2-7; no reliable D call. V was clipped by 7 bases and J by 5 bases, with 12 bases between them. Germline V gene data show CDR1 as MDHEN and CDR2 as SYDVKM. CDR3 length: 12 amino acids. CDR3 sequence (DNA): TGTGCCAGCACCCGGTTTGGCGACGAGCAGTACTTC. Translated: CASTRFGDEQYF.

This chain uses TRBV29-1 with TRBJ1-2, with D possibly being TRBD1 (6 bases). The germline V and J ends were trimmed by 1 base and 4 bases, with 7 bases remaining between them. This CDR3 is built from 12 residues. The germline V gene has CDR1 SQVTM and CDR2 ANQGSEA. The CDR3 DNA follows: TGCAGCGTTGAAGGGGACACCTATGGCTACACCTTC. It specifies CSVEGDTYGYTF.

This chain uses TRBV6-6 with TRBJ1-5; TRBD1 is a possible D gene (5 bases). The V gene's germline CDR1 is MNHNY and CDR2 SVGAGI (reference sequence). CDR3 size: 11 residues. With 5 bases removed from V and 9 bases from J, the gap between germline ends came to 8 bases. The CDR3 DNA reads TGTGCCAGCAGTATTGGGGGGCCCCAGCATTTT. Translated, it gives CASSIGGPQHF.

This clonotype was detected many times. This sequence joins TRBV6-5 and TRBJ2-1; D gene unclear. Trimming pared 0 bases from V and 3 bases from J, leaving 6 bases between. This CDR3 spans 14 amino acids. Germline loops: CDR1 MNHEY, CDR2 SVGAGI. The CDR3 DNA reads as TGTGCCAGCAGTTACTCTCTGGACTACAATGAGCAGTTCTTC. Translated: CASSYSLDYNEQFF.

The V gene is TRBV28, the J gene TRBJ1-5; no clear D gene. CDR1 is MDHEN, CDR2 SYDVKM, per germline. The CDR3 spans 12 residues. The V end lost 4 bases, the J end lost 6 bases, and 7 bases lay between the germline ends. This CDR3 is CASSSAFQPQHF. The DNA of the CDR3 is TGTGCCAGCAGTTCAGCGTTTCAGCCCCAGCATTTT. The variable domain in full, completed from reference TRBV28 and TRBJ1-5, reads DVKVTQSSRYLVKRTGEKVFLECVQDMDHENMFWYRQDPGLGLRLIYFSYDVKMKEKGDIPEGYSVSREKKERFSLILESASTNQTSMYLCASSSAFQPQHFGDGTRLSIL.

V and J are TRBV7-3 and TRBJ2-7, with D perhaps being TRBD1 or TRBD2 (5 bases each). CDR3 length: 19 amino acids. Per germline, CDR1 SGHTA and CDR2 FQGTGA. V gave up 2 bases and J gave up 2 bases, with 25 bases separating them. Written as DNA, the CDR3 is TGTGCCAGCAGCTTATCTTCGGCGACTTGGGGACGCCCTCCCTACGAGCAGTACTTC. Amino acid sequence: CASSLSSATWGRPPYEQYF.

The CDR3 DNA follows: TGTGCCAGCAGTTACGGTGGGGGGTTCACTGAAGCTTTCTTT. Translation gives CASSYGGGFTEAFF. J is TRBJ1-1 and V is TRBV6-5, with D possibly matching TRBD1 (5 bases). Trimming removed 2 bases at V and 4 bases at J, with 11 bases between. Per the germline V gene, CDR1 is MNHEY and CDR2 is SVGAGI. This CDR3 is 14 amino acids long.

The table lists this clonotype with a few counts. The chain links TRBV6-1 to TRBJ2-2; the D call may be TRBD1 or TRBD2 (5 bases each). Trimming removed 5 bases at V and 1 base at J, with 8 bases between. The CDR3 has 14 amino acids. CDR1 MNHNS and CDR2 SASEGT come from the germline V gene. The CDR3 nucleotides read TGTGCCAGCAGTCTTGGGGGGAACACCGGGGAGCTGTTTTTT. It is translated as CASSLGGNTGELFF.

This clonotype was recorded many times. The chain carries TRBV6-1 and TRBJ2-7; D is perhaps TRBD2 (6 bases). Trimming left V 8 bases short and J 0 bases short, with 17 bases between. Germline V lookup: CDR1 MNHNS, CDR2 SASEGT. This CDR3 comprises 15 residues. The CDR3 loop reads CASLEASDSSYEQYF. The CDR3 DNA reads TGTGCCAGCTTGGAAGCTAGCGACAGCTCCTACGAGCAGTACTTC.

In its sample, this clonotype was seen many times. The V gene is TRBV7-9, the J gene TRBJ2-1, with D perhaps assigned TRBD1 or TRBD2 (6 bases each). Germline assignment: CDR1 SEHNR and CDR2 FQNEAQ (reference sequence). The CDR3 contains 17 residues. Trimming left V 5 bases short and J 4 bases short, with 21 bases between. DNA of the CDR3: TGTGCCAGCAGCCCCAGTATCGGGGGCCAAACATACAATGAGCAGTTCTTC. As protein: CASSPSIGGQTYNEQFF.

This clonotype was counted many times. J is TRBJ2-7 and V is TRBV20-1; D gene ambiguous. CDR1 is DFQATT and CDR2 is SNEGSKA in the germline V gene (reference sequence). V lost 1 base and J 6 bases, leaving 19 bases between the germline ends. The CDR3 runs 15 residues. CDR3 in DNA: TGCAGTGCTAGAGCTGGAGCCACTAAGGTTGGCGAGCAGTACTTC. Amino acids: CSARAGATKVGEQYF.

There are a few counts of this clonotype. The J gene is TRBJ2-3, the V gene TRBV4-3, with 10 positions matching TRBD2. V was clipped by 1 base and J by 7 bases; unmatched bases: 17. This CDR3 has 19 residues. Germline loops: CDR1 LGHNA, CDR2 YSLEER. CDR3 residues: CASSQGPRKRGGPENTQYF. The CDR3 DNA reads TGCGCCAGCAGCCAAGGGCCGAGGAAGCGGGGGGGCCCGGAAAATACGCAGTATTTT.

This rearrangement joins TRBV6-5 to TRBJ2-1; 8 bases fit TRBD2. Germline V gives CDR1 MNHEY, CDR2 SVGAGI. The V segment lost 4 bases and the J segment 0 bases; nucleotides outside the gene matches: 2. The CDR3 length is 15 residues. CDR3 in amino acids: CASSLSGSSYNEQFF. The CDR3, as DNA: TGTGCCAGCAGTTTAAGCGGGAGCTCCTACAATGAGCAGTTCTTC.

At least ten counts were recorded for this clonotype. CDR3 sequence reads: CASSEWGAWGYTF. The CDR3 DNA reads as TGCGCCAGCAGCGAATGGGGGGCGTGGGGCTACACCTTC. The genes are TRBV4-3 and TRBJ1-2; D is perhaps TRBD1 (6 bases). Germline values: CDR1 LGHNA, CDR2 YSLEER. The CDR3 is 13 amino acids. V lost 5 bases, J lost 8 bases, and 15 bases lay in between.

This clonotype was counted many times. J is TRBJ2-3 and V is TRBV5-1; D unresolved. The germline CDR1 and CDR2 sequences are SGHRS and YFSETQ. Trimming stripped 0 bases from V and 7 bases from J, with 9 bases between. The CDR3 length is 13 residues. The CDR3 bases are TGCGCCAGCAGCTTGGTCTGGGGAAATACGCAGTATTTT. This encodes CASSLVWGNTQYF. The variable domain in full, completed from reference TRBV5-1 and TRBJ2-3, reads KAGVTQTPRYLIKTRGQQVTLSCSPISGHRSVSWYQQTPGQGLQFLFEYFSETQRNKGNFPGRFSGRQFSNSRSEMNVSTLELGDSALYLCASSLVWGNTQYFGPGTRLTVL.

This clonotype was counted only a few times. The V gene is TRBV7-9, the J gene TRBJ1-1; the match to TRBD1 covers 8 bases. Germline V lookup: CDR1 SEHNR, CDR2 FQNEAQ (reference sequence). The CDR3 length is 14 residues. V was pared by 4 bases and J by 4 bases, with 5 bases of the junction left unmatched. CDR3 in amino acids: CASSYGQGSTEAFF. The CDR3 nucleotides read TGTGCCAGCAGCTACGGACAGGGAAGCACTGAAGCTTTCTTT.

The chain links TRBV28 to TRBJ2-7; D remains ambiguous. CDR3 length: 15 residues. V shed 3 bases and J shed 0 bases, with 12 bases lying between them. Germline V CDR1 and CDR2: MDHEN, SYDVKM. This CDR3 is CASSFRATSSYEQYF. DNA of the CDR3: TGTGCCAGCAGTTTTCGGGCGACGAGCTCCTACGAGCAGTACTTC.

The chain has TRBV15 and TRBJ2-7; D is ambiguous. The germline V gene encodes CDR1 LNHNV and CDR2 YYDKDF (reference sequence). The CDR3 is 13 residues long. The V and J ends lost 6 bases and 3 bases respectively, with 12 bases between them. CDR3 protein: CATRAPPDYEQYF. As DNA, the CDR3 is TGTGCCACCAGGGCCCCCCCGGACTACGAGCAGTACTTC.

This clonotype was observed a handful of times. V usage is TRBV28 and J usage is TRBJ2-7; D gene unclear. Germline CDR1 and CDR2: MDHEN and SYDVKM. Deletions cut 3 bases from V and 2 bases from J, with 8 bases between. The CDR3 is 13 residues long. In DNA, the CDR3 is TGTGCCAGCAGTTTCGGAGCGCCCTACGAGCAGTACTTC. Translation gives CASSFGAPYEQYF.

The CDR3 is CASSQDRLAGVEQYF. CDR3 DNA: TGTGCCAGCAGCCAAGATCGGCTAGCGGGGGTCGAGCAGTACTTC. The rearrangement uses TRBV4-2 and TRBJ2-7; 10 bases match TRBD2. V shed 0 bases and J 6 bases; nucleotides not matched to a gene: 5. Germline V lookup: CDR1 LGHNA, CDR2 YNFKEQ. The CDR3 has 15 residues.